The 22 T cell receptor beta chains below all came from one sample that was sequenced in a study of T cells in Graves' hyperthyroidism and ophthalmopathy (dated by TCRdb to the late 2010s). Library preparation was by multiplex PCR. The sample was run on an Illumina HiSeq 2000. The TCR beta CDR3 regions were amplified from the RNA transcripts. A first-round RT-PCR of the TCR CDR3 used the HTBI primer set with the Qiagen OneStep RT-PCR kit. TCRdb redid the processing of the public reads, applying fastp at Q25 and MiXCR, and retained in-frame beta chains. Every entry covers one CDR3 protein and lists the most common genes and DNA from its rows. This sample gives 280,000 or so distinct CDR3 sequences in total; 20% to 25% of them show up just once. Approximately 30% of the sample lies in the top ten. The sequenced sample consisted of blood. The origin of the receptors is a man aged 35 to 55 with Graves' hyperthyroidism that later progressed to Graves' ophthalmopathy.

This clonotype was seen ten or more times. The rearrangement joins TRBV12-5 to TRBJ1-2; 7 bases fit TRBD1. From germline, CDR1 is LGHNT and CDR2 FRNRAP. The CDR3 totals 13 residues. V trimming: 5 bases; J trimming: 10 bases; junction bases outside the gene matches: 10. The DNA of the CDR3 is TGTGCTAGTGGTCCGGACAGGAGTTATCCCTACACCTTC. This gives the protein CASGPDRSYPYTF.

The J gene is TRBJ1-2, the V gene TRBV12-3 or TRBV12-4; the D gene is possibly TRBD1 (6 bases). The CDR3 extends over 14 amino acids. V was clipped by 6 bases and J by 8 bases, with 19 bases between them. The CDR3 DNA reads as TGTGCCAGCAGCCCACAGGGATTTGGTATCGGCTACACCTTC. Protein: CASSPQGFGIGYTF.

This clonotype was recorded many times. This chain uses TRBV24-1 with TRBJ2-7; a possible D gene is TRBD1 (5 bases). Germline assignment: CDR1 KGHDR and CDR2 SFDVKD. V dropped 9 bases and J dropped 6 bases, with 17 bases sitting between them. The CDR3 contains 13 residues. As DNA, the CDR3 is TGTGCCACCGGCCAGGGTGGAATGGGCGAGCAGTACTTC. Translating it yields CATGQGGMGEQYF.

Many counts were recorded for this clonotype. J is TRBJ2-5 and V is TRBV7-8; TRBD2 aligns across 9 bases. CDR1 SGHVS and CDR2 FQNEAQ come from the germline V gene. The CDR3 runs 17 residues. V lost 6 bases to trimming and J lost 2 bases; unmatched junction nucleotides: 13. The CDR3 here is CASSSLRFLAGQETQYF. The CDR3 DNA is TGTGCCAGCAGTAGTCTCCGGTTCCTAGCGGGGCAAGAGACCCAGTACTTC.

This clonotype has at least ten counts. The rearrangement joins TRBV7-6 to TRBJ2-2; no reliable D call. CDR1 is SGHVS and CDR2 is FNYEAQ in the germline V gene. Trimming took off 0 bases at V and 6 bases at J, with 5 bases between the two ends. The CDR3 spans 13 residues. As DNA, the CDR3 is TGTGCCAGCAGCTTAGCGCAGTCCGGGGAGCTGTTTTTT. Its protein product is CASSLAQSGELFF.

This clonotype appeared many times. This chain uses TRBV6-5 with TRBJ1-5; D gene ambiguous. This CDR3 has 15 amino acids. The V gene lost 0 bases and the J gene lost 0 bases, with 6 bases spanning the gap. Germline assignment: CDR1 MNHEY and CDR2 SVGAGI. The CDR3 protein is CASSYSRNSNQPQHF. As DNA, the CDR3 is TGTGCCAGCAGTTACTCGAGAAATAGCAATCAGCCCCAGCATTTT.

The sample holds many counts of this clonotype. CDR3 in DNA: TGCAGTGCTAGAGTTGGCGGGAGCGGGAGATCCTCCTACGAGCAGTACTTC. Amino acid sequence: CSARVGGSGRSSYEQYF. V is TRBV20-1 and J is TRBJ2-7; 8 bases align to TRBD2. Germline assignment: CDR1 DFQATT and CDR2 SNEGSKA (reference sequence). The CDR3 sequence is 17 residues long. Trimming cost V 1 base and J 0 bases; bases outside gene matches: 11.

The V call is TRBV6-5, the J call TRBJ1-2; maybe TRBD1 (5 bases). The germline V gene encodes CDR1 MNHEY and CDR2 SVGAGI. V lost 1 base to trimming and J lost 1 base, with 10 bases between them. CDR3 length: 15 amino acids. The CDR3: CASSYLTGLNYGYTF. CDR3 nucleotides: TGTGCCAGCAGTTACTTAACGGGGCTTAACTATGGCTACACCTTC.

This clonotype was detected ten times or more. This chain connects TRBV6-1 to TRBJ2-7, with 9 positions matching TRBD1. The CDR3 has 12 amino acids. J lost 5 bases, V lost 8 bases, and 4 bases had no gene match. Germline V gene data show CDR1 as MNHNS and CDR2 as SASEGT. In DNA, the CDR3 is TGTGCCAGCGGACAGGGGTTCGACGAGCAGTACTTC. Translated: CASGQGFDEQYF.

This clonotype was detected many times. This chain uses TRBV13 with TRBJ1-3, with 9 positions matching TRBD1. This CDR3 spans 15 amino acids. J was trimmed by 2 bases and V by 5 bases; bases with no gene match: 4. Germline values: CDR1 PRHDT, CDR2 FYEKMQ (reference sequence). This CDR3 reads CASSDRGYAGNTIYF. For the CDR3, the DNA is TGTGCCAGCAGCGACAGGGGGTATGCTGGAAACACCATATATTTT. Using reference TRBV13 and TRBJ1-3 for the parts outside the CDR3, the full variable domain is AAGVIQSPRHLIKEKRETATLKCYPIPRHDTVYWYQQGPGQDPQFLISFYEKMQSDKGSIPDRFSAQQFSDYHSELNMSSLELGDSALYFCASSDRGYAGNTIYFGEGSWLTVV.

This clonotype has at least ten counts. The chain recombines TRBV24-1 with TRBJ1-2; 10 bases align to TRBD1. V dropped 3 bases and J dropped 6; count of bases not matched to a gene: 6. The CDR3 sequence is 15 residues long. CDR1 is KGHDR and CDR2 is SFDVKD in the germline V gene. The CDR3 DNA is TGTGCCACCAGTGATCCGGGACAGGGGTTTGATGGCTACACCTTC. Amino acid sequence: CATSDPGQGFDGYTF.

This clonotype was found many times. This chain links TRBV18 with TRBJ1-1; D not certain. Germline assignment: CDR1 KGHSH and CDR2 LQKENI. The CDR3 sequence is 12 residues long. The V and J ends lost 2 bases and 3 bases respectively, with 4 bases between them. CDR3 region: CASSPSYTEAFF. Here the CDR3 DNA reads TGTGCCAGCTCACCATCGTACACTGAAGCTTTCTTT.

The sample holds many counts of this clonotype. The chain joins TRBV6-1 to TRBJ1-1; tentative D call: TRBD1 (6 bases). The germline CDR1 and CDR2 sequences are MNHNS and SASEGT. Trimming shortened V by 7 bases and J by 10 bases, and 16 bases separated the two germline ends. The CDR3 spans 12 residues. The CDR3 DNA reads as TGTGCCAGCACCCCCCGCCGGGGGGCAGCTTTCTTT. Translating gives CASTPRRGAAFF.

V gene TRBV7-8 combines with J gene TRBJ1-2; D unresolved. V lost 3 bases, J lost 1 base, and 6 bases lay in between. The germline V gene encodes CDR1 SGHVS and CDR2 FQNEAQ. The CDR3 loop spans 13 amino acids. The CDR3 DNA follows: TGTGCCAGCAGCTTCTATGTTAACTATGGCTACACCTTC. Its translation: CASSFYVNYGYTF.

This clonotype appeared a few times. A single base separates this from a much larger clone, so it may be a read error. The chain recombines TRBV30 with TRBJ1-6; no reliable D call. This CDR3 has 13 residues. Deletions cut 5 bases from V and 10 bases from J, with 15 bases between. Looked up from germline, CDR1 is GTSNPN and CDR2 is SVGIG (reference sequence). The CDR3 nucleotides are TGTGCCTGGGGTTCCATTCTTGCCTCACCCCTCCACTTT. Its protein product is CAWGSILASPLHF.

This clonotype was found many times. The V gene is TRBV6-1, the J gene TRBJ2-2; 9 nucleotides align to TRBD2. CDR3 length: 15 residues. V was clipped by 6 bases and J by 4 bases; unmatched bases: 6. Germline V lookup: CDR1 MNHNS, CDR2 SASEGT. The CDR3 region is CASRELAGSTGELFF. CDR3 nucleotides: TGTGCCAGCAGGGAACTAGCGGGTTCCACCGGGGAGCTGTTTTTT.

The genes are TRBV12-3 or TRBV12-4 and TRBJ1-5; D perhaps matches TRBD1 (6 bases). The CDR3 extends over 17 amino acids. V was trimmed by 5 bases and J by 0 bases, leaving 17 bases between them. The CDR3 here is CASSPPPDSYSNQPQHF. The CDR3 coding sequence is TGTGCCAGCAGTCCTCCCCCGGACAGTTATAGCAATCAGCCCCAGCATTTT.

The chain recombines TRBV7-2 with TRBJ2-7; 7 bases agree with TRBD1. This CDR3 contains 14 residues. Germline V gives CDR1 SGHTA, CDR2 FQGNSA. With 2 bases clipped from V and 3 bases from J, the junction kept 4 bases outside the gene matches. This CDR3 is CASSLPGGIYEQYF. The CDR3 coding sequence is TGTGCCAGCAGCTTACCAGGGGGTATCTACGAGCAGTACTTC.

This clonotype was recorded many times. This may come from a read error, since a much larger clone is one base off. The genes are TRBV12-3 or TRBV12-4 and TRBJ1-2; D gene ambiguous. CDR3 size: 12 residues. CDR3 loop: CATLSRGYGHTF. CDR3 nucleotides: TGTGCCACCCTCTCGCGAGGGTATGGCCACACCTTC.

Ten or more counts support this clonotype. The chain combines TRBV6-5 with TRBJ2-5; TRBD1 might be the D (5 bases). Germline lookup yields CDR1 MNHEY and CDR2 SVGAGI. V dropped 0 bases and J dropped 5 bases, with 13 bases sitting between them. CDR3 size: 15 residues. CDR3 region: CASSYSGARAETQYF. In nucleotides, the CDR3 is TGTGCCAGCAGTTACTCGGGCGCCAGGGCGGAGACCCAGTACTTC.

This clonotype came up many times. The chain carries TRBV19 and TRBJ1-2; D is unclear. This CDR3 has 14 amino acids. V lost 7 bases and J lost 1, with 13 bases in between. The germline V gene has CDR1 LNHDA and CDR2 SQIVND (reference sequence). This CDR3 reads CASMESGINYGYTF. The CDR3 nucleotides read TGTGCCAGTATGGAGTCCGGAATTAACTATGGCTACACCTTC.

This clonotype has only one observation. The CDR3 nucleotides are TGTGCCAGCAGCGCCAGTCATGCGTGGAACACTGAAGCTTTCTTT. Residues: CASSASHAWNTEAFF. V usage is TRBV9 and J usage is TRBJ1-1; no definite D call. The CDR3 is made up of 15 amino acids. The germline V gene encodes CDR1 SGDLS and CDR2 YYNGEE. The V end lost 3 bases, the J end lost 1 base, and 13 bases lay between the germline ends.